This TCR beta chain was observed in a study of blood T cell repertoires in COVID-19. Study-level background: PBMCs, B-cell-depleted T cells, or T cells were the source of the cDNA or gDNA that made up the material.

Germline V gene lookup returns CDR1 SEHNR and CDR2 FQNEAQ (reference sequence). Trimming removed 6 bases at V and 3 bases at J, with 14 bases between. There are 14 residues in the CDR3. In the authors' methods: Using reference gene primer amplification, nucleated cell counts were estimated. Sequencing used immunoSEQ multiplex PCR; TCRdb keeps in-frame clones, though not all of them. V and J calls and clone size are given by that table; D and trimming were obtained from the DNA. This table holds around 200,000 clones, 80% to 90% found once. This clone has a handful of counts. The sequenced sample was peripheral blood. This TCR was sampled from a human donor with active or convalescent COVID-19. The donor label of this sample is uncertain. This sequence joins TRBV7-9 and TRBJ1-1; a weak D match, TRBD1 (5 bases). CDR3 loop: CASRFQGSDTEAFF. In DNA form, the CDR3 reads TGTGCCAGCAGGTTCCAGGGTAGTGACACTGAAGCTTTCTTT. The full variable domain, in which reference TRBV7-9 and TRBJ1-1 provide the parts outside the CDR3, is DTGVSQNPRHKITKRGQNVTFRCDPISEHNRLYWYRQTLGQGPEFLTYFQNEAQLEKSRLLSDRFSAERPKGSFSTLEIQRTEQGDSAMYLCASRFQGSDTEAFFGQGTRLTVV.